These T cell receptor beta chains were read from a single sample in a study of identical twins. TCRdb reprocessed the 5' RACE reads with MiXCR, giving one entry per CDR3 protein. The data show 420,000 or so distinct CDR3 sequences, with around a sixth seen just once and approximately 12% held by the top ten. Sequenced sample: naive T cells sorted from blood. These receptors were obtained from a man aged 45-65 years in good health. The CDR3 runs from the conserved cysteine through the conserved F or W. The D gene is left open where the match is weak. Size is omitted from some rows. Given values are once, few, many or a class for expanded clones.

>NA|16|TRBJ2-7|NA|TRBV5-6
TGTGCCAGCAGCTTGGGGAATGCACGGCACTCCTACGAGCAGTACTTC
CASSLGNARHSYEQYF
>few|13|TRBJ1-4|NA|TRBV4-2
TGTGCCAGCAGCCAAGAAGGTGATGAAAAACTGTTTTTT
CASSQEGDEKLFF
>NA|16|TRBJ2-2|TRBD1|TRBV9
TGTGCCAGCACCCAGACAGGGGGACAGGGGGTCGGGGAGCTGTTTTTT
CASTQTGGQGVGELFF
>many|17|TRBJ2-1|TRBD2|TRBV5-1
TGCGCCAGCAGCTTCCAGGGGACTAGCGGATCCTACAATGAGCAGTTCTTC
CASSFQGTSGSYNEQFF
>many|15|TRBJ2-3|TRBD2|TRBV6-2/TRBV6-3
TGTGCCAGCATCGATAGCGGGGATATCACAGATACGCAGTATTTT
CASIDSGDITDTQYF
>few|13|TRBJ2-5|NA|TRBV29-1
TGCAGCGTGACTGAATTATCAGGGGAGACCCAGTACTTC
CSVTELSGETQYF
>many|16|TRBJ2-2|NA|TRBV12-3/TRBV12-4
TGTGCCAGCAGTGGTAATGGGCCGGGACAAAGAAGGGAGCTGTTTTTT
CASSGNGPGQRRELFF
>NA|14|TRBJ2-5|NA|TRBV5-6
TGTGCCAGCAGCCCTTACGGGGGAGGAGAGACCCAGTACTTC
CASSPYGGGETQYF
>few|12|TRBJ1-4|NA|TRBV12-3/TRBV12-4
TGTGCCAGCAGTTTCACCGACCGGATCAGCCATTTT
CASSFTDRISHF
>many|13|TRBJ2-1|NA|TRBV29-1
TGCAGCGTTTTCCGGGACATATACAATGAGCAGTTCTTC
CSVFRDIYNEQFF
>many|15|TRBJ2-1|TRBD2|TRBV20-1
TGCAGTGCTAGCGATAGCGGGAGCTCCTACAATGAGCAGTTCTTC
CSASDSGSSYNEQFF
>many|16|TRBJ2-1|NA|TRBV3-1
TGTGCCAGCAGCCAAAGTTCGGGGGCCGGAACTAATGAGCAGTTCTTC
CASSQSSGAGTNEQFF
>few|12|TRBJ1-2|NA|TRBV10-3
TGTGCCATCAGTGCAGGGCTCTATGGCTACACCTTC
CAISAGLYGYTF
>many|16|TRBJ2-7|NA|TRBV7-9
TGTGCCAGCAGCTTATGGGGACTGGGGAGCTCCTACGAGCAGTACTTC
CASSLWGLGSSYEQYF
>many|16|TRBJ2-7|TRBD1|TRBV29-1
TGCAGCGTTGACATGTCAAGTCGCAGGGGGATTAACGAGCAGTACTTC
CSVDMSSRRGINEQYF
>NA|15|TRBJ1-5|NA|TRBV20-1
TGCAGTGCTAGAGTGGGTGGGGGAGGCAATCAGCCCCAGCATTTT
CSARVGGGGNQPQHF
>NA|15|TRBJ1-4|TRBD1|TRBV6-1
TGTGCCAGCAGTGCAGGGGGGGTAACTAATGAAAAACTGTTTTTT
CASSAGGVTNEKLFF
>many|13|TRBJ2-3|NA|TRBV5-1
TGCGCCAGCAGCTTGGAACGAGGGCATACGCAGTATTTT
CASSLERGHTQYF
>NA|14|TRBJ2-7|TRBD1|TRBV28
TGTGCCAGCAGCAACCGGGACAGAAGCTACGAGCAGTACTTC
CASSNRDRSYEQYF
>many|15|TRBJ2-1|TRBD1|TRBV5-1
TGCGCCAGCAGCTCCGGGACAGGGCCCTACAATGAGCAGTTCTTC
CASSSGTGPYNEQFF
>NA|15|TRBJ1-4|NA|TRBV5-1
TGCGCCAGCAGCTTGGTCGGTCAGGTGGGAGAAAAACTGTTTTTT
CASSLVGQVGEKLFF
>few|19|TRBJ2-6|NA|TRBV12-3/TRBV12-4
TGTGCCAGCAGCCCCGATTTAAGGGTAACTAGCTCTGGGGCCAACGTCCTGACTTTC
CASSPDLRVTSSGANVLTF
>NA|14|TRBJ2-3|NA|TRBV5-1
TGCGCCAGCAGCTTGGCTCGGGGCATAGATACGCAGTATTTT
CASSLARGIDTQYF
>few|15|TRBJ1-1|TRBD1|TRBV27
TGTGCCAGCAGTGATGGGACAGCCTTTAACACTGAAGCTTTCTTT
CASSDGTAFNTEAFF
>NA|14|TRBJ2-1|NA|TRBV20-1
TGCAGTGCTGGCGGGCCAGGCAGATACAATGAGCAGTTCTTC
CSAGGPGRYNEQFF
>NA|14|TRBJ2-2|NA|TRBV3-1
TGTGCCAGCAGCCCCCGGGACTCGGGTGAAGAGCTGTTTTTT
CASSPRDSGEELFF
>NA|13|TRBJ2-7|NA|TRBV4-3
TGCGCCAGCAGCCAAGTTAGAGGCTACGAGCAGTACTTC
CASSQVRGYEQYF
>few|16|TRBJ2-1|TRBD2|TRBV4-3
TGCGCCAGCAGCCAAGAACTAGCGGGAATGAACAATGAGCAGTTCTTC
CASSQELAGMNNEQFF
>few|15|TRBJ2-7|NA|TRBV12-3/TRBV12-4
TGTGCCAGCAGTTTGTGGGGACCCTCCTCCTACGAGCAGTACTTC
CASSLWGPSSYEQYF
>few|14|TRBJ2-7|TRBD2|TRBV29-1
TGCAGCGTACAAGAACGGGGAGGGTCCTACGAGCAGTACTTC
CSVQERGGSYEQYF
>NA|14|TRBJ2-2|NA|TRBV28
TGTGCCAGCAGTTTCCCCCAGTTGTCTGGGGAGCTGTTTTTT
CASSFPQLSGELFF
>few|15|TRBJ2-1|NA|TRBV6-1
TGTGCCAGCAATCCGTTCGGACAAGTCTACAATGAGCAGTTCTTC
CASNPFGQVYNEQFF
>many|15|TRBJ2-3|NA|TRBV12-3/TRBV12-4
TGTGCCAGCAGTTTAACCGGGGGTAGCACAGATACGCAGTATTTT
CASSLTGGSTDTQYF
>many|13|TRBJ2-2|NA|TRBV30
TGTGCCTGGAGTGAATGGTTGAGAGGGGAGCTGTTTTTT
CAWSEWLRGELFF
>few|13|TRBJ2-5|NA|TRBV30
TGTGCCTGGAGTGTTGGGGTGGGAGAGACCCAGTACTTC
CAWSVGVGETQYF
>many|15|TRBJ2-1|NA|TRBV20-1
TGCAGTGCTAGAGTAGGACTACTGAAGAACAATGAGCAGTTCTTC
CSARVGLLKNNEQFF
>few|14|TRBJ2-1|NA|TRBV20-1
TGCAGTGCCTACCGAGGGGCCGGGGGAAATGAGCAGTTCTTC
CSAYRGAGGNEQFF
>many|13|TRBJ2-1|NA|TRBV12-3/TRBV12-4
TGTGCCAGCAGCGGAGGCCGCGGTGAGCCACAGTTCTTC
CASSGGRGEPQFF
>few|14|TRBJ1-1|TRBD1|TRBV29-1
TGCAGCGTTGCTGGGACAGGGGGCGGCACTGAAGCTTTCTTT
CSVAGTGGGTEAFF
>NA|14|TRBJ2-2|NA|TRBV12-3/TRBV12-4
TGTGCCAGCAGAACCTCGGGACCTACCGGGGAGCTGTTTTTT
CASRTSGPTGELFF
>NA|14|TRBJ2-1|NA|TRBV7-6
TGTGCCAGCAGCTTAGCGTCTGAGGGGCATTGGCAGTTCTTC
CASSLASEGHWQFF
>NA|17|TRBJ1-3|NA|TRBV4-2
TGTGCCAGCAGCCAAGTTGACAACAAAAGGACTGGAAACACCATATATTTT
CASSQVDNKRTGNTIYF
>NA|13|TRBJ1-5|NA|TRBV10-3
TGTGCCATCAGGGTTAATAGCAATCAGCCCCAGCATTTT
CAIRVNSNQPQHF
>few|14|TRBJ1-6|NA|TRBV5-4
TGTGCCAGCAGCTTAGGCAATTATAATTCACCCCTCCACTTT
CASSLGNYNSPLHF
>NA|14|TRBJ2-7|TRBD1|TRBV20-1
TGCAGTGCCGCCTCCGGGACAGGGCCCTACGAGCAGTACTTC
CSAASGTGPYEQYF
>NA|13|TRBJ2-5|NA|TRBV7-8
TGTGCCAGCAGCTTAGGCAGTAAAGAGACCCAGTACTTC
CASSLGSKETQYF
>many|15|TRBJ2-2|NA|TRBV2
TGTGCCAGCAGAAACCTAATTTCGAACACCGGGGAGCTGTTTTTT
CASRNLISNTGELFF
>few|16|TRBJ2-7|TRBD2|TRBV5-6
TGTGCCAGCAGCTTGAGGACTAGCGGGGGTTCCTACGAGCAGTACTTC
CASSLRTSGGSYEQYF
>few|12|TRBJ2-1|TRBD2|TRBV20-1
TGCAGTGCTTCTAGCGGAGGCAATGAGCAGTTCTTC
CSASSGGNEQFF
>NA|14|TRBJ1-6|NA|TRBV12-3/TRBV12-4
TGTGCCAGCAGTTTAACAGGGATGGATTCACCCCTCCACTTT
CASSLTGMDSPLHF
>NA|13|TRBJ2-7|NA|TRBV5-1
TGCGCCAGCAGCCCGGAGCCGGGTTACGAGCAGTACTTC
CASSPEPGYEQYF